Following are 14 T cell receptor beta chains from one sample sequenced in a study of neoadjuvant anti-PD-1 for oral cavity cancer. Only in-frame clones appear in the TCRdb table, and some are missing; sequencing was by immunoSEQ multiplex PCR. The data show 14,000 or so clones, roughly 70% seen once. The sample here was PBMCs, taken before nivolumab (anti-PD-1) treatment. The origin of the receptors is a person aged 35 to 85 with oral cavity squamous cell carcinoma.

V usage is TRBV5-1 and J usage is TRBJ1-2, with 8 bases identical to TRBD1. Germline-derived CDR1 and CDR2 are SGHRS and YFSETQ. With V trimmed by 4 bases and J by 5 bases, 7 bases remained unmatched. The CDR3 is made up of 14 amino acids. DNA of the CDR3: TGCGCCAGCAGCCCGGGGACAGGATCGTATGGCTACACCTTC. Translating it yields CASSPGTGSYGYTF.

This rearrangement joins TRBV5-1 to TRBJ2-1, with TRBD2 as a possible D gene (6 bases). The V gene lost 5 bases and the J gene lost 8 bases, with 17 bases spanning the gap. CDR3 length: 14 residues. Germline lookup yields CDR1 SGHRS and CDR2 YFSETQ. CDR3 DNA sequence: TGCGCCAGCAGTCCGGGACTCACGGACCATGAGCAGTTCTTC. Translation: CASSPGLTDHEQFF.

CDR3 protein: CASSSYRGTGTEAFF. Here the CDR3 DNA reads TGTGCCAGCAGCTCCTACAGGGGAACGGGTACTGAAGCTTTCTTT. V gene TRBV5-4 combines with J gene TRBJ1-1; TRBD1 matches 7 bases. The germline gives CDR1 SGHNT, CDR2 YYREEE (reference sequence). This CDR3 comprises 15 residues. Trimming at V came to 3 bases and at J to 5 bases, leaving 10 bases not matched to a gene.

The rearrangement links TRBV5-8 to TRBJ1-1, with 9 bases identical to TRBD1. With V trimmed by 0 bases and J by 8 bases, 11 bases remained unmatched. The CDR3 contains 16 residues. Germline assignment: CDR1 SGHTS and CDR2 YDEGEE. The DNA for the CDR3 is TGTGCCAGCAGCTTGGGGGTGGGACAGGGAAAATCGGAAGCTTTCTTT. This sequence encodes CASSLGVGQGKSEAFF.

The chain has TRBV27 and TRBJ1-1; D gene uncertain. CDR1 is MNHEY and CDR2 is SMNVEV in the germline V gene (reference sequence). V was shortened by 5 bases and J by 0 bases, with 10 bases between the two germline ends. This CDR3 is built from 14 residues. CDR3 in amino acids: CASSLGPLNTEAFF. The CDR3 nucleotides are TGTGCCAGCAGTCTAGGACCGCTGAACACTGAAGCTTTCTTT.

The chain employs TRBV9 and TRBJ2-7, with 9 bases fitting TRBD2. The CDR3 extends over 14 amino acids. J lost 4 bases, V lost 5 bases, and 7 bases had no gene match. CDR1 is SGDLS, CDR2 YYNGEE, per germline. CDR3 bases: TGTGCCAGCAGTTTAGCGGGAGATGGGTACGAGCAGTACTTC. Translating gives CASSLAGDGYEQYF.

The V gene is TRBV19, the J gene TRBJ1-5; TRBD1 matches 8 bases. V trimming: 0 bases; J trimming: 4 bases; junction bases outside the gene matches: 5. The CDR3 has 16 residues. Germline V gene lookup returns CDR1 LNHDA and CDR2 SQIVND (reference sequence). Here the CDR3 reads CASSIDGTGTNQPQHF. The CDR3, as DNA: TGTGCCAGTAGTATAGACGGGACAGGAACAAATCAGCCCCAGCATTTT.

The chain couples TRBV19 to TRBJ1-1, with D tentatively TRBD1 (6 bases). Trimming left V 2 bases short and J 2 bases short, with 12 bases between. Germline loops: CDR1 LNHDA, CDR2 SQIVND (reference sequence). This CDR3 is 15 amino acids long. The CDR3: CASSIIQGANTEAFF. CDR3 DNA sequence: TGTGCCAGTAGTATAATACAGGGAGCTAACACTGAAGCTTTCTTT.

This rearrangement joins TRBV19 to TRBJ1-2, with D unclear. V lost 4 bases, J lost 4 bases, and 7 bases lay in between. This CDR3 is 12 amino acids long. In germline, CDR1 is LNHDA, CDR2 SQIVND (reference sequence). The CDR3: CASSKGSYGYTF. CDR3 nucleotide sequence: TGTGCCAGTAGTAAAGGTTCCTATGGCTACACCTTC.

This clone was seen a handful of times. CDR3: CATSSDRGVNSPLHF. DNA for the CDR3: TGTGCCACCAGCAGCGACAGGGGAGTTAATTCACCCCTCCACTTT. J is TRBJ1-6 and V is TRBV15, with TRBD1 identical over 8 bases. Germline loops: CDR1 LNHNV, CDR2 YYDKDF (reference sequence). V dropped 3 bases and J dropped 6; count of bases not matched to a gene: 4. The CDR3 length is 15 residues. Full variable domain (outside the CDR3, taken from reference TRBV15 and TRBJ1-6): DAMVIQNPRYQVTQFGKPVTLSCSQTLNHNVMYWYQQKSSQAPKLLFHYYDKDFNNEADTPDNFQSRRPNTSFCFLDIRSPGLGDTAMYLCATSSDRGVNSPLHFGNGTRLTVT.

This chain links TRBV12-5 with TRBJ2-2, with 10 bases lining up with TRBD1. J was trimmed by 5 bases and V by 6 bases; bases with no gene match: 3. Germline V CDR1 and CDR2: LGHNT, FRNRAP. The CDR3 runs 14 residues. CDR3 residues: CASGAGQGTGELFF. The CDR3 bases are TGTGCTAGTGGCGCGGGACAGGGGACCGGGGAGCTGTTTTTT.

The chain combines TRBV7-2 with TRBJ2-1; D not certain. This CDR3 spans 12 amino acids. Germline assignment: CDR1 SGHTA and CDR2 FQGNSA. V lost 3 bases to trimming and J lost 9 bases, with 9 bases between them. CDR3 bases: TGTGCCAGCAGCTTCATCTTAATTGAGCAGTTCTTC. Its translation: CASSFILIEQFF.

This chain's CDR3 is CASSLGDRRYEQYF. The CDR3 DNA reads TGTGCCAGCAGCCTCGGGGACAGGAGGTACGAGCAGTACTTC. The chain employs TRBV6-5 and TRBJ2-7, with 8 bases fitting TRBD1. The germline CDR1 and CDR2 sequences are MNHEY and SVGAGI. The trim removed 6 bases at V and 4 bases at J, leaving 8 bases unmatched. There are 14 residues in the CDR3.

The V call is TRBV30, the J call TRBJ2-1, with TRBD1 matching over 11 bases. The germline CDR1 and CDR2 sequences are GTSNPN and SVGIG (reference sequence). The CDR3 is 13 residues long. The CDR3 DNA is TGTGCTAAAAGGGACAGGGGGAGGAATGAGCAGTTCTTC. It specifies CAKRDRGRNEQFF.